This is a list of T cell receptor beta chains from one sample in a study of T cell responses to AZD1222 COVID-19 vaccine. Assay used: immunoSEQ multiplex PCR; TCRdb lists only in-frame clones, some missing. The sample lists around 58,000 clones; around 80% were seen once. The input for sequencing was peripheral blood, taken on day 0 of AZD1222 vaccination. Every receptor here comes from an adult in good health. CDR3s include the opening cysteine and the closing phenylalanine or tryptophan. D genes are given only for firm matches. Only some rows state a clone size, as once, few, many or a class for expanded clones.

TRBJ1-4,TRBV30,.,.,TGTGCCTGGAGTGTAATCCGTGAAAAACTGTTTTTT,CAWSVIREKLFF
TRBJ1-6,TRBV9,.,.,TGTGCCAGCAGCGCAGAACAGGGCTTCTATAATTCACCCCTCCACTTT,CASSAEQGFYNSPLHF
TRBJ2-3,TRBV29-1,.,.,TGCAGCGTTGCCACAGGGGGAGGGACAGATACGCAGTATTTT,CSVATGGGTDTQYF
TRBJ1-3,TRBV7-9,.,.,TGTGCCAGCAGCTTAGGGACGGTTGGAAACACCATATATTTT,CASSLGTVGNTIYF
TRBJ1-5,TRBV7-9,once,.,TGTGCCAGCAGCTTAGAAGGATCTAGCAATCAGCCCCAGCATTTT,CASSLEGSSNQPQHF
TRBJ1-4,TRBV2,.,TRBD1,TGTGCCAGCAAGGGCCCGGACAGGGGGAATGAAAAACTGTTTTTT,CASKGPDRGNEKLFF
TRBJ2-7,TRBV28,once,TRBD1,TGTGCCAGCAGCCCCCCTTCGGACAGGGTACACGAGCAGTACTTC,CASSPPSDRVHEQYF
TRBJ2-3,TRBV5-1,once,.,TGCGCCAGCAGCTTGTTACCATCGGGCGTCACAGATACGCAGTATTTT,CASSLLPSGVTDTQYF
TRBJ2-5,TRBV7-3,.,.,TGTGCCAGCAGCTTGGGGGGATCCAAAGAGACCCAGTACTTC,CASSLGGSKETQYF
TRBJ2-7,TRBV15,.,TRBD1,TGTGCCACCAGCAGAGGGGGACAGGGGGCCGGTGAGCAGTACTTC,CATSRGGQGAGEQYF
TRBJ2-3,TRBV5-1,.,TRBD2,TGCGCCAGCAGCCTGTACACGGGAGGGCCGACAGATACGCAGTATTTT,CASSLYTGGPTDTQYF
TRBJ1-1,TRBV29-1,.,.,TGCAGCGTTGAGGGTTCGGGGGGCCTGGAGACTGAAGCTTTCTTT,CSVEGSGGLETEAFF
TRBJ1-1,TRBV6-6,.,.,TGTGCCAGCACCCATCGAGGAGCTGCTGAAGCTTTCTTT,CASTHRGAAEAFF
TRBJ1-1,TRBV5-4,few,.,TGTGCCAGCAGGGAGCCGGGATTGGGTTCTGAAGCTTTCTTT,CASREPGLGSEAFF
TRBJ1-5,TRBV18,.,TRBD1,TGTGCCAGCTCAGGACAGGGAAGCAATCAGCCCCAGCATTTT,CASSGQGSNQPQHF
TRBJ2-7,TRBV28,.,.,TGTGCCAGCAGTTCCTCGGGGGGCCAACTCTTCTACGAGCAGTACTTC,CASSSSGGQLFYEQYF
TRBJ2-5,TRBV11-3,once,.,TGTGCCAGCAGCTATAGTGTTATCCAAGAGACCCAGTACTTC,CASSYSVIQETQYF
TRBJ1-5,TRBV18,.,.,TGTGCCAGCTCACCAACACAGGGTAGTCAGCCCCAGCATTTT,CASSPTQGSQPQHF
TRBJ2-2,TRBV5-8,.,.,TGTGCCAGCAGCTTCGGGTACGGGGAGCTGTTTTTT,CASSFGYGELFF
TRBJ2-3,TRBV6-2/TRBV6-3,.,.,TGTGCCAGCAGTTACCTCGGGGCGCCCAGTGATACGCAGTATTTT,CASSYLGAPSDTQYF
TRBJ1-1,TRBV5-6,.,.,TGTGCCAGCAGCTTGCTTATGACTGAAGCTTTCTTT,CASSLLMTEAFF
TRBJ2-1,TRBV6-2/TRBV6-3,.,TRBD2,TGTGCCAGCAGTTCCCCTAGTAGCGGGAGGGGGACCTACAATGAGCAGTTCTTC,CASSSPSSGRGTYNEQFF
TRBJ2-6,TRBV9,.,TRBD1,TGTGCCAGCAGCGAAAACAGGGGGTATGGGGCCAACGTCCTGACTTTC,CASSENRGYGANVLTF
TRBJ1-6,TRBV4-3,.,TRBD1,TGCGCCAGCAGCCAGGTGCCGGGACAGGGGGCTTCACCCCTCCACTTT,CASSQVPGQGASPLHF
TRBJ2-7,TRBV4-1,.,TRBD2,TGCGCCAGCAGCCAAGGAGGTAGCGGGAGGGCCGGGTACGAGCAGTACTTC,CASSQGGSGRAGYEQYF
TRBJ2-5,TRBV10-3,.,TRBD1,TGTGCCATCAGGAGGACAGGGGGCGCGGAGGAGACCCAGTACTTC,CAIRRTGGAEETQYF
TRBJ1-5,TRBV9,.,.,TGTGCCAGCAGCGTACGGGGGGCTGGACAGCCCCAGCATTTT,CASSVRGAGQPQHF
TRBJ2-7,TRBV5-1,.,TRBD2,TGCGCCAGCAGCCCGAAGACTAGCGGGAGCGGTTACGAGCAGTACTTC,CASSPKTSGSGYEQYF
TRBJ2-1,TRBV28,.,TRBD2,TGTGCCAGCAGCACTTCCGGGAGGTTCTACAATGAGCAGTTCTTC,CASSTSGRFYNEQFF
TRBJ2-4,TRBV7-2,.,.,TGTGCCAGCACTCTCGCGGGGGCAGGGAGGTGGGACATTCAGTACTTC,CASTLAGAGRWDIQYF